This T cell receptor beta chain was retrieved from a study of T-cell reconstitution after alpha-beta-depleted transplantation in children. Preparation of the TCRbeta library involved a method that used unique molecular identifiers. TCRdb processed the PCR reads anew with MiXCR; each CDR3 protein has one entry. The sample yields some 8,000 distinct CDR3 sequences, 25% to 30% seen once. The germline V gene has CDR1 LGHDT and CDR2 YNNKEL (reference sequence). The CDR3 extends over 11 amino acids. This clonotype has at least ten counts. Germline and junction disagree at one end, which may indicate a read error.

This clonotype originated in a boy in the first two years of life who had a stem cell transplant for SCID, so the T cells may come from the graft donor. The starting material was peripheral blood, obtained 60 days after TCRalphabeta/CD19-depleted stem cell transplant. V and J are TRBV3-1 and TRBJ1-3; 10 bases match TRBD1. CDR3 in DNA: TGTGCCAGCAGCCAAGAGCGGGGACAGGGGTTT. It is translated as CASSQERGQGF.